These 26 T cell receptor delta chains were all obtained from the same sample, sequenced in a study of Vδ1+ human thymocytes. Study-wide points: Highly polyclonal TRG and TRD repertoires with Gaussian CDR3 length distributions appeared in thymus.

These receptors' targets are unknown. RNA was extracted from the cells and then reverse transcribed. The CDR3 regions were amplified by multiplex PCR from V-gene primers to a constant-region primer. TCRdb re-called clones from the multiplex PCR reads using CATT. The sample lists some 73,000 delta-chain clones, about 38% occurring once. Sequenced: Vdelta1+ gamma-delta thymocytes from the thymus. Subset here: FACS-sorted CD3+ TCRalphabeta- TCRVdelta1+ TCRVdelta2- thymocytes. The receptor set was obtained from a boy younger than two who had congenital heart surgery.

This clone was counted a few times. V gene TRDV1 combines with J gene TRDJ1; 9 bases agree with TRDD2. Per the germline V gene, CDR1 is TSWWSYY and CDR2 is QGS. This CDR3 contains 19 residues. The trim removed 1 base at V and 0 bases at J, leaving 12 bases unmatched. The CDR3: CALGEPFLRYWTYTDKLIF. In DNA form, the CDR3 reads TGTGCTCTTGGGGAACCCTTCCTACGTTACTGGACCTACACCGATAAACTCATCTTT.

This chain links TRDV1 with TRDJ1, with 13 nucleotides matching TRDD3. CDR1 is TSWWSYY and CDR2 is QGS in the germline V gene. This CDR3 is built from 25 residues. Unmatched junction bases numbered 29, after V lost 0 bases and J lost 4 bases. CDR3: CALGELVPPSQVLGDTDGQGDKLIF. In DNA, the CDR3 is TGTGCTCTTGGGGAACTAGTTCCCCCCTCACAAGTACTGGGGGATACGGACGGTCAGGGCGATAAACTCATCTTT.

This chain uses TRDV1 with TRDJ1, with a tentative D call TRDD3 (6 bases). This CDR3 contains 22 residues. V was clipped by 0 bases and J by 0 bases, with 29 bases between them. Germline CDR1 TSWWSYY, CDR2 QGS. The CDR3 coding sequence is TGTGCTCTTGGGGAACTGTATCCTCCTTACGCGGGGATGTTCCCGTACACCGATAAACTCATCTTT. Amino acid sequence: CALGELYPPYAGMFPYTDKLIF.

The chain carries TRDV1 and TRDJ1; the match to TRDD3 covers 11 bases. The CDR3 spans 26 residues. V lost 1 base and J lost 1; bases outside the gene matches: 32. The germline V gene has CDR1 TSWWSYY and CDR2 QGS. CDR3 protein: CALGERRLPTRGPFWGIPLGTDKLIF. The CDR3 bases are TGTGCTCTTGGGGAACGACGACTTCCTACGCGAGGTCCATTCTGGGGGATACCTCTAGGCACCGATAAACTCATCTTT.

The V gene is TRDV1, the J gene TRDJ1; D may be TRDD3 (6 bases). This CDR3 is 17 amino acids long. Trimming removed 10 bases at V and 2 bases at J, with 26 bases between. Germline CDR1 reads TSWWSYY; CDR2 reads QGS. The chain's CDR3 is CAHRGVTWGLVTDKLIF. CDR3 bases: TGTGCTCATAGGGGGGTTACCTGGGGATTGGTGACCGATAAACTCATCTTT.

The rearrangement joins TRDV2 to TRDJ1; D not certain. V lost 3 bases, J lost 11 bases, and 15 bases lay in between. The CDR3 is made up of 12 amino acids. CDR1 and CDR2 from the germline V gene are GEAIGNYY and EKD. CDR3 in DNA: TGTGCCTGTGACGGTCGACGATCCCGGCTCATCTTT. Translating gives CACDGRRSRLIF.

Comments on this clone: This CDR3 is also generated by other DNA sequences in the sample. The V and J genes are TRDV1 and TRDJ3, with 13 bases matching TRDD3. Trimming removed 4 bases from V and 2 bases from J; junction bases left unmatched: 20. The CDR3 has 24 amino acids. In germline, CDR1 is TSWWSYY, CDR2 QGS. This CDR3 is CALGGFLNQVLGDTQAWDTRQMFF. CDR3 sequence (DNA): TGTGCTCTTGGGGGGTTCCTAAACCAAGTACTGGGGGATACGCAAGCCTGGGACACCCGACAGATGTTTTTC.

The chain is built from TRDV1 and TRDJ1, with 8 bases fitting TRDD3. The CDR3 has 16 amino acids. The V segment lost 2 bases and the J segment 2 bases; nucleotides outside the gene matches: 7. The germline V gene encodes CDR1 TSWWSYY and CDR2 QGS. Written as DNA, the CDR3 is TGTGCTCTTGGGGAAAGGGGCTGGGGGAGAACCGATAAACTCATCTTT. Amino acids: CALGERGWGRTDKLIF.

The genes are TRDV1 and TRDJ1, with 7 nucleotides matching TRDD3. CDR3 length: 16 residues. CDR1 TSWWSYY and CDR2 QGS come from the germline V gene. The junction had 18 bases not matched to a gene; V was cut back by 9 bases and J by 5 bases. The CDR3 sequence is CALDPKLGGMSDKLIF. In nucleotides, the CDR3 is TGTGCTCTCGACCCTAAGTTGGGGGGGATGTCGGATAAACTCATCTTT.

This clone was seen a handful of times. The J gene is TRDJ1, the V gene TRDV1, with 10 bases matching TRDD3. The CDR3 covers 20 residues. Losses at the gene ends were 3 bases for V and 0 bases for J; bases not matched to a gene: 16. CDR1 is TSWWSYY and CDR2 is QGS in the germline V gene. The CDR3: CALGERLLLTGGSDTDKLIF. The DNA for the CDR3 is TGTGCTCTTGGGGAGCGCCTTCTTCTAACTGGGGGATCCGACACCGATAAACTCATCTTT.

This sequence joins TRDV1 and TRDJ1, with TRDD3 identical over 9 bases. This CDR3 spans 19 amino acids. Trimming took 5 bases from V and 7 from J; bases not matched to a gene: 23. Per the germline V gene, CDR1 is TSWWSYY and CDR2 is QGS. CDR3 bases: TGTGCTCTTGGGAACTACGATTCTTGCCGGGGGATACACGAGGCTAAACTCATCTTT. Amino acids: CALGNYDSCRGIHEAKLIF.

The chain carries TRDV1 and TRDJ1, with 9 bases matching TRDD3. This CDR3 region has 15 residues. J was trimmed by 7 bases and V by 2 bases; bases with no gene match: 8. Germline lookup yields CDR1 TSWWSYY and CDR2 QGS. This CDR3 is CALGESRGIPGKLIF. The CDR3 DNA is TGTGCTCTTGGGGAATCCCGGGGGATACCTGGTAAACTCATCTTT.

A few counts support this clone. This chain connects TRDV1 to TRDJ1; 12 positions agree with TRDD3. CDR1 and CDR2 (germline): TSWWSYY, QGS. The CDR3 runs 20 residues. J was trimmed by 2 bases and V by 2 bases; bases with no gene match: 15. CDR3 protein: CALGEEFPSTGGYTTDKLIF. DNA of the CDR3: TGTGCTCTTGGGGAAGAATTTCCGTCTACTGGGGGATACACGACCGATAAACTCATCTTT.

This clone has a handful of counts. V and J are TRDV1 and TRDJ1; D might be TRDD3 (5 bases). Germline V gene sequence: CDR1 TSWWSYY, CDR2 QGS. V gave up 0 bases and J gave up 0 bases, with 23 bases separating them. CDR3 length: 20 amino acids. The CDR3 here is CALGELGPPMNWRYTDKLIF. The CDR3, as DNA: TGTGCTCTTGGGGAACTAGGTCCCCCCATGAACTGGCGGTACACCGATAAACTCATCTTT.

This clone was picked up a small number of times. J is TRDJ2 and V is TRDV1, with no clear D. V was trimmed by 1 base and J by 3 bases, leaving 9 bases between them. This CDR3 is 15 amino acids long. Germline V CDR1 and CDR2: TSWWSYY, QGS. The CDR3 nucleotides read TGTGCTCTTGGGGAACCCTATTCCCTGACAGCACAACTCTTCTTT. It encodes CALGEPYSLTAQLFF.

The chain employs TRDV1 and TRDJ1, with TRDD3 matching over 12 bases. This CDR3 is built from 17 residues. With 3 bases clipped from V and 1 base from J, the junction kept 6 bases outside the gene matches. The germline V gene encodes CDR1 TSWWSYY and CDR2 QGS. The CDR3 is CALGDYWGILVTDKLIF. Written as DNA, the CDR3 is TGTGCTCTTGGGGATTACTGGGGGATACTCGTCACCGATAAACTCATCTTT.

This clone was detected only a few times. The rearrangement links TRDV1 to TRDJ1; maybe TRDD2 (6 bases). Germline loops: CDR1 TSWWSYY, CDR2 QGS. The CDR3 is 22 residues long. Trimming left V 1 base short and J 0 bases short, with 30 bases between. The CDR3 DNA follows: TGTGCTCTTGGGGAACGGTCCTACGCTTTTCGTACTAGGGGAACGTACACCGATAAACTCATCTTT. Residues: CALGERSYAFRTRGTYTDKLIF.

This sequence joins TRDV1 and TRDJ1; the D call may be TRDD2 or TRDD3 (7 bases each). The CDR3 has 18 amino acids. The V and J ends lost 3 bases and 4 bases respectively, with 24 bases between them. Germline lookup yields CDR1 TSWWSYY and CDR2 QGS. The CDR3 spells CALGEVSYSAGGVDKLIF. In DNA form, the CDR3 reads TGTGCTCTTGGGGAGGTTTCCTACTCGGCTGGGGGTGTCGATAAACTCATCTTT.

The J gene is TRDJ1, the V gene TRDV1; D is undetermined. This CDR3 spans 22 amino acids. Germline CDR1 and CDR2: TSWWSYY and QGS. Trimming left V 0 bases short and J 0 bases short, with 29 bases between. The CDR3 reads CALGELDGPGRFGHVNTDKLIF. Written as DNA, the CDR3 is TGTGCTCTTGGGGAACTAGACGGCCCGGGTCGCTTTGGCCACGTTAACACCGATAAACTCATCTTT.

This clone has just a few counts. The rearrangement uses TRDV1 and TRDJ1, with TRDD3 matching 7 bases. Trimming took 1 base from V and 0 from J; bases not matched to a gene: 8. Germline assignment: CDR1 TSWWSYY and CDR2 QGS. The CDR3 length is 17 residues. The CDR3 DNA sequence: TGTGCTCTTGGGGAACGAGGTGGGGGAACGTACACCGATAAACTCATCTTT. As protein: CALGERGGGTYTDKLIF.

As for this clone: A read error may explain this, as a much larger clone is one base away. Other DNA sequences from this sample encode an identical CDR3 as well. The rearrangement joins TRDV2 to TRDJ1; TRDD3 agrees at 8 bases. Germline V gives CDR1 GEAIGNYY, CDR2 EKD. This CDR3 spans 19 amino acids. The V gene end was trimmed by 0 bases and the J gene end by 9 bases; junction bases not matched to a gene: 23. Written as DNA, the CDR3 is TGTGCCTGTGACACCGCACATTCGCCCGCCGACTGGGGGCCCCCAGAACTCATCTTT. Amino acid sequence: CACDTAHSPADWGPPELIF.

This chain connects TRDV1 to TRDJ1; 11 nucleotides agree with TRDD3. V was pared by 2 bases and J by 7 bases, with 24 bases of the junction left unmatched. Per germline, CDR1 TSWWSYY and CDR2 QGS. This CDR3 comprises 21 residues. In DNA form, the CDR3 reads TGTGCTCTTGGGGAAAACGGACCTACCGAGCTGGGGGATACTGTTTGTGGTAAACTCATCTTT. Residues: CALGENGPTELGDTVCGKLIF.

Concerning this clone: This same CDR3 is encoded by further DNA sequences in the sample. The chain carries TRDV2 and TRDJ1; 11 bases are shared with TRDD3. The CDR3 is 19 residues long. Trimming at V came to 1 base and at J to 0 bases, leaving 12 bases not matched to a gene. Germline CDR1 and CDR2: GEAIGNYY and EKD. CDR3 nucleotide sequence: TGTGCCTGTGACACGCCCATGGGGGATACGAGGGTTAACACCGATAAACTCATCTTT. Its translation is CACDTPMGDTRVNTDKLIF.

The chain has TRDV1 and TRDJ1; D unclear. The CDR3 length is 16 residues. Germline V gene sequence: CDR1 TSWWSYY, CDR2 QGS. With 0 bases removed from V and 2 bases from J, the gap between germline ends came to 13 bases. CDR3 DNA sequence: TGTGCTCTTGGGGAACTACGGGGTACTGTAACCGATAAACTCATCTTT. It codes for CALGELRGTVTDKLIF.

V and J are TRDV1 and TRDJ1; D is unclear. The germline V gene encodes CDR1 TSWWSYY and CDR2 QGS. Trimming left V 2 bases short and J 0 bases short, with 19 bases between. CDR3 length equals 18 residues. The CDR3 sequence is CALGEIPGRAQYTDKLIF. The CDR3 nucleotides are TGTGCTCTTGGGGAAATTCCCGGCCGGGCCCAGTACACCGATAAACTCATCTTT.

The chain is built from TRDV1 and TRDJ1; 8 bases agree with TRDD3. The CDR3 has 22 amino acids. V lost 0 bases and J lost 0; bases outside the gene matches: 21. Germline V gene sequence: CDR1 TSWWSYY, CDR2 QGS. The CDR3 bases are TGTGCTCTTGGGGAACTAGGATGGATGGGGGATTCCACACCCCTCTACACCGATAAACTCATCTTT. As protein: CALGELGWMGDSTPLYTDKLIF.